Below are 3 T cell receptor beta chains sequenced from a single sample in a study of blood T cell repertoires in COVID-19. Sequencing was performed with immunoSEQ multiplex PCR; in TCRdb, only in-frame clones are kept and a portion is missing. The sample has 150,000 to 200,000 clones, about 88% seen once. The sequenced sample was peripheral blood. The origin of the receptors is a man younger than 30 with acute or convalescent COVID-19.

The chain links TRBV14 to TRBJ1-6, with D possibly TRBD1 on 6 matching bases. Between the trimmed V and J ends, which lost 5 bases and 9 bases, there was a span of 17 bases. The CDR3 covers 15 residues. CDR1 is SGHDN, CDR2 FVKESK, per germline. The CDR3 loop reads CASSESLNRVSPLHF. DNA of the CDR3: TGTGCCAGCAGCGAGTCGTTAAACAGGGTTTCACCCCTCCACTTT. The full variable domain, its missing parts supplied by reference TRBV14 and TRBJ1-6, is EAGVTQFPSHSVIEKGQTVTLRCDPISGHDNLYWYRRVMGKEIKFLLHFVKESKQDESGMPNNRFLAERTGGTYSTLKVQPAELEDSGVYFCASSESLNRVSPLHFGNGTRLTVT.

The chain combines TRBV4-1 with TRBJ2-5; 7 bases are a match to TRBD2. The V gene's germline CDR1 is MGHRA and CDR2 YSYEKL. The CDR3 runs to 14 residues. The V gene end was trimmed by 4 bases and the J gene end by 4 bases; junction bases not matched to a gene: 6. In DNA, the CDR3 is TGCGCCAGCAGCCCCCGCAGGGAGGGAGAGACCCAGTACTTC. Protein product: CASSPRREGETQYF.

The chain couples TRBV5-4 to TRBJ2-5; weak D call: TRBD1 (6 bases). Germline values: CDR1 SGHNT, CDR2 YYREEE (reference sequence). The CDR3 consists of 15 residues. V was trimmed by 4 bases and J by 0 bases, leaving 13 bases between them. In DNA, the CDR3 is TGTGCCAGCAGCCAACAGGGACGGAACCAAGAGACCCAGTACTTC. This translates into CASSQQGRNQETQYF.